This TCR beta chain appears in the sequencing data of a study of T-cell reconstitution after alpha-beta-depleted transplantation in children. Findings of the study overall: One year after transplant, T-cell counts and diversity came mostly from newly produced T cells. Certain patients had high TCRbeta diversity at day 60, and it came from recipient T cells and thymic progenitors that survived. Approximately two months post-transplant, alpha-beta T cells reportedly originated from several hundred expanded graft clones.

Per germline, CDR1 MDHEN and CDR2 SYDVKM. The V end lost 7 bases, the J end lost 4 bases, and 19 bases lay between the germline ends. CDR3 length: 15 residues. Unique molecular identifiers featured in how the TCRbeta library was prepared. TCRdb reprocessed the PCR reads via MiXCR and lists one record per CDR3 protein. This sample has around 370,000 distinct CDR3 sequences, with 16% found just once. To note about this clonotype: Antigen unknown.

The sequence was obtained from a male patient aged 2-15 years who had a stem cell transplant for acute lymphoblastic leukemia, so the T cells may come from the graft donor. Material: PBMCs, mostly from graft donor cells, obtained 360 days after TCRalphabeta/CD19-depleted stem cell transplant. The rearrangement joins TRBV28 to TRBJ2-5; weak D call: TRBD1 (5 bases). In nucleotides, the CDR3 is TGTGCCAGCACGCCGCCTGGACAACCTTTAGAGACCCAGTACTTC. It yields the protein CASTPPGQPLETQYF.